Listed here are 4 T cell receptor beta chains from one sample, sequenced in a study of T cell responses to AZD1222 COVID-19 vaccine. Libraries were prepared by immunoSEQ multiplex PCR; TCRdb keeps only in-frame clonotypes and omits some of them. The sample carries 110,000 to 150,000 clones, over 85% recorded once. The sequencing here drew on peripheral blood, taken on day 0 of MenACWY control vaccination. These receptors were collected from an adult in good health.

The rearrangement links TRBV3-1 (or the pseudogene TRBV3-2) to TRBJ1-4, with D maybe TRBD1 (5 bases). V lost 1 base and J lost 4, with 10 bases in between. The length of the CDR3 is 15 residues. Germline V lookup: CDR1 LGHDT, CDR2 YNNKEL (reference sequence). Here the CDR3 reads CASSQGDSLNEKLFF. The DNA of the CDR3 is TGTGCCAGCAGCCAAGGAGACAGCCTTAATGAAAAACTGTTTTTT.

V usage is TRBV5-6 and J usage is TRBJ1-1; 7 positions agree with TRBD1. Germline loops: CDR1 SGHDT, CDR2 YYEEEE. V lost 4 bases, J lost 2 bases, and 8 bases stayed unmatched. This CDR3 has 15 amino acids. The CDR3 DNA follows: TGTGCCAGCAGCATACAAAACAGGGGCAACACTGAAGCTTTCTTT. It translates to CASSIQNRGNTEAFF. Looking up the rest from reference TRBV5-6 and TRBJ1-1 gives the full variable domain: DAGVTQSPTHLIKTRGQQVTLRCSPKSGHDTVSWYQQALGQGPQFIFQYYEEEERQRGNFPDRFSGHQFPNYSSELNVNALLLGDSALYLCASSIQNRGNTEAFFGQGTRLTVV.

This chain joins TRBV4-1 and TRBJ1-1; a possible D gene is TRBD1 (6 bases). Looked up from germline, CDR1 is MGHRA and CDR2 is YSYEKL. This CDR3 comprises 14 residues. Between the trimmed V and J ends, which lost 4 bases and 5 bases, there was a span of 14 bases. This CDR3 is CASSRGSGTTEAFF. CDR3 DNA: TGCGCCAGCAGCCGGGGCTCTGGGACAACTGAAGCTTTCTTT.

The V gene is TRBV18, the J gene TRBJ1-2, with TRBD1 matching 7 bases. V was pared by 2 bases and J by 7 bases, with 7 bases of the junction left unmatched. This CDR3 is 14 amino acids long. Germline lookup yields CDR1 KGHSH and CDR2 LQKENI. The CDR3: CASSPDRASLGYTF. CDR3 DNA: TGTGCCAGCTCACCAGACAGGGCCTCTCTTGGCTACACCTTC.